Below are 2 T cell receptor beta chains sequenced from a single sample in a study of shared clonotypes between healthy human individuals. Sequencing used immunoSEQ multiplex PCR; TCRdb keeps in-frame clones, though not all of them. This sample has 850,000 to 1,200,000 clones, with around 76% found just once. The material sequenced was memory CD4+ T cells sorted from blood. Subset indicated: CD45RA-negative fraction. All receptors derive from a man in his late teens or twenties in good health.

V gene TRBV5-6 combines with J gene TRBJ1-2; 7 bases fit TRBD1. There are 14 residues in the CDR3. V lost 4 bases, J lost 6 bases, and 9 bases stayed unmatched. The germline V gene encodes CDR1 SGHDT and CDR2 YYEEEE. CDR3 nucleotides: TGTGCCAGCAGCCGCGACAGGGCTTTAAATGGCTACACCTTC. The encoded protein is CASSRDRALNGYTF.

The CDR3 spells CSVELGTLRFF. In nucleotides, the CDR3 is TGCAGCGTTGAATTGGGCACCCTGCGGTTCTTC. The chain joins TRBV29-1 to TRBJ2-1; the D is unclear. Germline CDR1 is SQVTM and CDR2 is ANQGSEA. Trimming took 2 bases from V and 15 from J, leaving 14 bases between them. The CDR3 is 11 residues long.